Following are 18 T cell receptor beta chains from one sample sequenced in a study of tumor-infiltrating lymphocytes in primary liver carcinoma (dated by TCRdb to 2016 to 2017). For sequencing, an Illumina HiSeq 2500 was employed. A constant-region primer and ProtoScript II reverse transcriptase were used to reverse-transcribe TCRbeta-specific cDNA from roughly 500 ng total RNA. Construction of the TCRbeta libraries relied on three nested rounds of multiplex PCR, following a slightly modified ARM-PCR procedure. The first two PCR rounds used multiplex TRBV1-TRBV30 forward primers with a Cbeta reverse primer, each for 10 cycles. TCRdb ran its own pipeline on the public reads, namely fastp trimming at Q25 and MiXCR clone calling, and kept in-frame beta chains. When rows share a CDR3 protein, they turn into one entry using the most common DNA and genes. This sample has approximately 80,000 distinct CDR3 sequences in its table, and 69% of those were observed once. Together, the top ten hold 26% of the sample.

Without any cell sorting, total RNA and DNA were extracted together from approximately 20-30 mg of bulk tissue using the AllPrep DNA/RNA mini kit. Sequenced: tumor-adjacent normal liver tissue. The receptor source for this set is a middle-aged man with primary liver carcinoma and hepatitis B virus infection.

For this clonotype: An end of the junction differs from the germline gene, which may be a read error. This chain connects TRBV11-2 to TRBJ2-7; D possibly uses TRBD1 or TRBD2 (5 bases each). CDR3 size: 13 residues. Germline lookup yields CDR1 SGHAT and CDR2 FQNNGV. CDR3 in DNA: TGTGTCAGCGGCTTGTCGACAGTCTACGAGCAGTACTTC. Translating it yields CVSGLSTVYEQYF.

To note about this clonotype: A clone one base away is much larger, so this may be a read error. The genes are TRBV7-9 and TRBJ2-7; 8 nucleotides match TRBD2. CDR3 length: 16 residues. From germline, CDR1 is SEHNR and CDR2 FQNEAQ (reference sequence). The DNA for the CDR3 is TGTGCCAACAGCCTTACGGGGGGGAGCCCAACTCCCGAGCAGTACTTC. This encodes CANSLTGGSPTPEQYF.

For this clonotype: Because it lacks the conserved phenylalanine or tryptophan at the end, this CDR3 is likely a read error. The DNA is left out, because the CDR3 cannot be placed on it with certainty; the CDR3 is given as TCRdb lists it. CDR3 sequence: CDSSLELLAGMNEGFL. The chain carries TRBV11-2 and TRBJ2-1; the DNA was not compared with TRBD2, the D call given in the table. The CDR3 totals 16 residues, both ends included. Germline CDR1 reads SGHAT; CDR2 reads FQNNGV.

This chain connects TRBV11-2 to TRBJ2-1, with a tentative D call TRBD2 (5 bases). CDR1 SGHAT and CDR2 FQNNGV come from the germline V gene. This CDR3 comprises 12 residues. Deletions cut 8 bases from V and 8 bases from J, with 13 bases between. The CDR3 here is CASFDASYEQFF. CDR3 bases: TGTGCCAGCTTTGACGCTAGCTATGAGCAGTTCTTC.

With respect to this clonotype: At one end the junction does not follow the germline gene, possibly because of a read error. The CDR3 DNA reads TGTGCCATCGTGGGGACAGAAGGTGGGAACAGCGGGGAGTTGTTTTTT. Its protein is CAIVGTEGGNSGELFF. V and J are TRBV10-3 and TRBJ2-2; tentatively, D is TRBD1 or TRBD2 (7 bases each). The length of the CDR3 is 16 residues. Per the germline V gene, CDR1 is ENHRY and CDR2 is SYGVKD.

This clonotype appeared a single time. The chain links TRBV11-2 to TRBJ2-2; TRBD2 aligns across 10 bases. The CDR3 is 16 residues long. V shed 2 bases, J shed 4 bases, and the junction held 4 bases outside the gene matches. Germline V gene data show CDR1 as SGHAT and CDR2 as FQNNGV. The CDR3 protein is CASSLRTSGITGELFF. CDR3 coding DNA: TGTGCCAGCAGCTTACGAACTAGCGGGATCACCGGGGAGCTGTTTTTT.

V usage is TRBV29-1 and J usage is TRBJ2-1; D gene unclear. Trimming removed 7 bases at V and 8 bases at J, with 21 bases between. This CDR3 comprises 14 residues. Looked up from germline, CDR1 is SQVTM and CDR2 is ANQGSEA. CDR3 residues: CSAHKTRCGDEQFF. The CDR3 DNA reads TGCAGCGCCCATAAGACCAGATGCGGCGATGAGCAGTTCTTC.

For this clonotype: This CDR3 is missing its conserved last phenylalanine or tryptophan, likely due to a read error. The gene calls are TRBV4-2 and TRBJ1-1; 8 positions match TRBD1. The CDR3 consists of 15 residues. Germline V gene lookup returns CDR1 LGHNA and CDR2 YNFKEQ. CDR3 loop: CASSRMDRENTEAFL. The CDR3, as DNA: TGTGCTAGCAGCCGGATGGACAGGGAAAACACTGAAGCTTTCTTG.

A word on this clonotype: The junction shows a germline mismatch at one end, possibly a read error. The V and J genes are TRBV11-2 and TRBJ2-1, with TRBD1 as a possible D gene (6 bases). This CDR3 comprises 16 residues. Germline-derived CDR1 and CDR2 are SGHAT and FQNNGV. CDR3 sequence (DNA): TGTGCCAGCGGCGTGGGTGTAGGGGGATACTACAATAAGCAGTTCTTC. As protein: CASGVGVGGYYNKQFF.

The table lists this clonotype with a few counts. V usage is TRBV24-1 and J usage is TRBJ2-6; the match to TRBD1 covers 8 bases. The V and J ends lost 3 bases and 0 bases, in that order; junction bases with no gene match: 6. There are 18 residues in the CDR3. CDR1 and CDR2 (germline): KGHDR, SFDVKD. This CDR3 reads CATSDTGTGDSGANVLTF. The DNA of the CDR3 is TGTGCCACCAGTGATACCGGGACAGGTGACTCTGGGGCCAACGTCCTGACTTTC.

The V and J genes are TRBV29-1 and TRBJ2-3, with D possibly matching TRBD2 (6 bases). This CDR3 comprises 15 residues. The germline V gene has CDR1 SQVTM and CDR2 ANQGSEA. Here the CDR3 DNA reads TGCACCGTCGAGGGCGGGACCAGCATCACAGATACGCAGTATTTT. The encoded protein is CTVEGGTSITDTQYF.

This clonotype was picked up a small number of times. This chain connects TRBV29-1 to TRBJ2-7, with D hard to call. The germline gives CDR1 SQVTM, CDR2 ANQGSEA. Between the trimmed V and J ends, which lost 4 bases and 2 bases, there was a span of 18 bases. The CDR3 runs 15 residues. The CDR3 here is CSVASGWVMPYEQYF. The CDR3 DNA follows: TGCAGCGTTGCGAGTGGATGGGTGATGCCCTACGAGCAGTACTTC.

The chain couples TRBV19 to TRBJ2-3, with 9 bases that match TRBD1. Trimming removed 4 bases from V and 0 bases from J; junction bases left unmatched: 11. There are 18 residues in the CDR3. In germline, CDR1 is LNHDA, CDR2 SQIVND (reference sequence). The CDR3 is CASSKITGTGTSTDTQYF. The CDR3 DNA is TGTGCCAGTAGTAAGATAACCGGGACAGGGACGAGCACAGATACGCAGTATTTT.

This clonotype has just one count. The rearrangement uses TRBV11-2 and TRBJ2-1, with D uncertain. Trimming shortened V by 5 bases and J by 6 bases, and 17 bases separated the two germline ends. This CDR3 is 15 amino acids long. In germline, CDR1 is SGHAT, CDR2 FQNNGV. CDR3 nucleotides: TGTGCCAGCAGCATAGCCGCAGGAGCTGTCAATGAGCAGTTCTTC. This gives the protein CASSIAAGAVNEQFF. Using reference TRBV11-2 and TRBJ2-1 for the parts outside the CDR3, the full variable domain is EAGVAQSPRYKIIEKRQSVAFWCNPISGHATLYWYQQILGQGPKLLIQFQNNGVVDDSQLPKDRFSAERLKGVDSTLKIQPAKLEDSAVYLCASSIAAGAVNEQFFGPGTRLTVL.

The chain employs TRBV4-3 and TRBJ1-6, with a weak D call TRBD1 (6 bases). The V end lost 0 bases, the J end lost 1 base, and 19 bases lay between the germline ends. Per the germline V gene, CDR1 is LGHNA and CDR2 is YSLEER. This CDR3 is built from 20 residues. The CDR3 protein is CASSQDLQGQGSSYNSPLHF. CDR3 coding DNA: TGCGCCAGCAGCCAAGATCTCCAAGGGCAGGGGTCGTCCTATAATTCACCCCTCCACTTT.

A word on this clonotype: This clone may be a read error of a much larger clone one base away. The chain is built from TRBV12-3 or TRBV12-4 and TRBJ2-7, with D perhaps TRBD2 (6 bases). The CDR3 loop spans 13 amino acids. Trimming shortened V by 2 bases and J by 8 bases, and 13 bases separated the two germline ends. CDR3 nucleotides: TGTGCCAGCAGTTTACTAGCGATTTACAAGCAGTACTTC. Translating it yields CASSLLAIYKQYF.

The V gene is TRBV28, the J gene TRBJ2-1; 7 nucleotides line up with TRBD2. With V trimmed by 5 bases and J by 13 bases, 20 bases remained unmatched. CDR1 MDHEN and CDR2 SYDVKM come from the germline V gene. This CDR3 is built from 16 residues. CDR3 residues: CASSLVPSGNQETQFF. The CDR3 nucleotides read TGTGCCAGCAGTCTAGTGCCTAGCGGAAACCAAGAGACCCAGTTCTTC. Supplemented by reference TRBV28 and TRBJ2-1, the full variable domain reads DVKVTQSSRYLVKRTGEKVFLECVQDMDHENMFWYRQDPGLGLRLIYFSYDVKMKEKGDIPEGYSVSREKKERFSLILESASTNQTSMYLCASSLVPSGNQETQFFGPGTRLTVL.

Points on this clonotype: The junction departs from the called germline gene at one end, perhaps through a read error. The genes are TRBV5-1 and TRBJ2-1, with 10 bases matching TRBD2. Germline V gene lookup returns CDR1 SGHRS and CDR2 YFSETQ. The CDR3 covers 15 residues. CDR3 coding DNA: TGCGCCGGCAGCTCAGGACTAGCGGCCCACAATGAGCAGTTCTTC. Translation: CAGSSGLAAHNEQFF. Supplemented by reference TRBV5-1 and TRBJ2-1, the full variable domain reads KAGVTQTPRYLIKTRGQQVTLSCSPISGHRSVSWYQQTPGQGLQFLFEYFSETQRNKGNFPGRFSGRQFSNSRSEMNVSTLELGDSALYLCAGSSGLAAHNEQFFGPGTRLTVL.